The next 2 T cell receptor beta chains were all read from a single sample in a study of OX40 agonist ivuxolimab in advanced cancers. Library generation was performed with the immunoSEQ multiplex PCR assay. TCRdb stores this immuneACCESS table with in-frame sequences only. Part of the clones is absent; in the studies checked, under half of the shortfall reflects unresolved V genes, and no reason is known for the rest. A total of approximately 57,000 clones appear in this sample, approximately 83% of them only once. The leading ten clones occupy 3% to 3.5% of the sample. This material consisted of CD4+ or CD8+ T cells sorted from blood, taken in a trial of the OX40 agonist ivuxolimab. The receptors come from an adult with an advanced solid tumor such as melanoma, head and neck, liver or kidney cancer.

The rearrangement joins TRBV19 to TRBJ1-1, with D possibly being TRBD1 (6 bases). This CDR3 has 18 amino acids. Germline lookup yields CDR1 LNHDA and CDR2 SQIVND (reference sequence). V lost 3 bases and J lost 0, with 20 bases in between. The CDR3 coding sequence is TGTGCCAGTAGTATCCGCCACGGACAGTTGGGGTTGAACACTGAAGCTTTCTTT. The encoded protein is CASSIRHGQLGLNTEAFF. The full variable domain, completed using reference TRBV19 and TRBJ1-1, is DGGITQSPKYLFRKEGQNVTLSCEQNLNHDAMYWYRQDPGQGLRLIYYSQIVNDFQKGDIAEGYSVSREKKESFPLTVTSAQKNPTAFYLCASSIRHGQLGLNTEAFFGQGTRLTVV.

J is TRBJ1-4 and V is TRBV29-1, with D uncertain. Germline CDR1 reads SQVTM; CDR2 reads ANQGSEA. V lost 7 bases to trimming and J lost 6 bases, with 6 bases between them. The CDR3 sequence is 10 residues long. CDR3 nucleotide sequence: TGCAGCGCCCGTGATGAAAAACTGTTTTTT. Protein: CSARDEKLFF.